This record looks at one TCR beta chain sequence and its context. Trimming took 0 bases from V and 4 from J, leaving 12 bases between them. The CDR3 spans 15 residues. Looked up from germline, CDR1 is SNHLY and CDR2 is FYNNEI. The sample comes from a study of cytomegalovirus exposure and HLA in healthy donors. Assay used: immunoSEQ multiplex PCR; TCRdb lists only in-frame clones, some missing. Of 150,000 to 200,000 clones listed, approximately 84% are singletons. Sequencing used PBMCs. This sequence originates from a woman under 30 in good health and CMV-seropositive. The chain combines TRBV2 with TRBJ1-2, with a possible D match to TRBD1 (5 bases). CDR3 protein: CASSEALWGSYGYTF. CDR3 DNA: TGTGCCAGCAGTGAAGCGCTATGGGGCAGCTATGGCTACACCTTC.